Below are 13 T cell receptor beta chains sequenced from a single sample in a study of cytomegalovirus exposure and HLA in healthy donors. The PCR made use of 60 Vbeta and 13 Jbeta primers. Profiling relied on immunoSEQ multiplex PCR, and the TCRdb table lists in-frame clones only, not all of them. Among some 110,000 clones listed, 75% were seen once. Sequencing input: PBMCs. The receptors shown here come from a man between 40 and 49 years old in good health and CMV-seronegative.

The chain couples TRBV2 to TRBJ2-5; 7 positions agree with TRBD2. Losses at the gene ends were 6 bases for V and 5 bases for J; bases not matched to a gene: 24. Germline V gene lookup returns CDR1 SNHLY and CDR2 FYNNEI. This CDR3 has 19 residues. CDR3: CASRGGPAGGGGSRETQYF. DNA for the CDR3: TGTGCCAGCAGAGGAGGCCCCGCTGGGGGGGGAGGGAGCCGGGAGACCCAGTACTTC.

J is TRBJ2-5 and V is TRBV4-2, with D possibly TRBD2 on 5 matching bases. This CDR3 has 14 amino acids. CDR1 and CDR2 from the germline V gene are LGHNA and YNFKEQ. The ends were cut back, 4 bases at V and 4 bases at J, with 13 bases in the middle. The CDR3 nucleotides are TGTGCCAGCAGCCCCCGCCCGGGGTCAGAGACCCAGTACTTC. Translating gives CASSPRPGSETQYF.

V usage is TRBV14 and J usage is TRBJ2-5; TRBD2 matches at 9 bases. V lost 3 bases to trimming and J lost 6 bases; unmatched junction nucleotides: 5. There are 14 residues in the CDR3. Per the germline V gene, CDR1 is SGHDN and CDR2 is FVKESK. The CDR3 nucleotides are TGTGCCAGCAGCCATGGCGGGGGGGCCCAGACCCAGTACTTC. Translating gives CASSHGGGAQTQYF.

The chain recombines TRBV27 with TRBJ2-7, with TRBD1 matching 12 bases. Germline CDR1 and CDR2: MNHEY and SMNVEV (reference sequence). The CDR3 length is 17 residues. Losses at the gene ends were 3 bases for V and 2 bases for J; bases not matched to a gene: 8. The CDR3 loop is CASSFVGTGGAPYEQYF. Here the CDR3 DNA reads TGTGCCAGCAGTTTCGTAGGGACAGGGGGCGCCCCCTACGAGCAGTACTTC.

The rearrangement links TRBV18 to TRBJ2-3; 7 bases are a match to TRBD2. The CDR3 consists of 15 residues. J lost 0 bases, V lost 1 base, and 1 base had no gene match. Per germline, CDR1 KGHSH and CDR2 LQKENI. Here the CDR3 reads CASSPLAGSTDTQYF. Here the CDR3 DNA reads TGTGCCAGCTCACCACTAGCGGGTAGCACAGATACGCAGTATTTT.

This clone was seen a single time. The rearrangement joins TRBV7-6 to TRBJ2-5, with 11 bases fitting TRBD2. V lost 10 bases, J lost 2 bases, and 3 bases stayed unmatched. The CDR3 contains 13 residues. Germline CDR1 SGHVS, CDR2 FNYEAQ. The CDR3 loop is CATGTSGQETQYF. CDR3 DNA: TGTGCCACCGGGACTAGCGGACAAGAGACCCAGTACTTC.

This chain joins TRBV5-1 and TRBJ2-2; 7 nucleotides line up with TRBD1. This CDR3 has 14 amino acids. Germline-derived CDR1 and CDR2 are SGHRS and YFSETQ. Trimming took 4 bases from V and 7 from J; bases not matched to a gene: 7. Here the CDR3 reads CASSPTGYRGELFF. DNA for the CDR3: TGCGCCAGCAGCCCGACAGGGTATCGCGGGGAGCTGTTTTTT.

The chain has TRBV7-6 and TRBJ1-6, with TRBD1 identical over 7 bases. Germline V gene sequence: CDR1 SGHVS, CDR2 FNYEAQ. The CDR3 runs to 14 residues. V gave up 5 bases and J gave up 6 bases; unmatched junction bases: 4. The chain's CDR3 is CASSLQGSNSPLHF. The DNA of the CDR3 is TGTGCCAGCAGCCTACAGGGGAGTAATTCACCCCTCCACTTT.

J is TRBJ1-6 and V is TRBV11-2; 9 bases agree with TRBD1. The CDR3 loop spans 15 amino acids. The J segment lost 8 bases and the V segment lost 5 bases, leaving 7 bases of the junction unmatched. Per the germline V gene, CDR1 is SGHAT and CDR2 is FQNNGV. Written as DNA, the CDR3 is TGTGCCAGCAGCCACAAACAGGGGGCATATTCACCCCTCCACTTT. This gives the protein CASSHKQGAYSPLHF.

The rearrangement joins TRBV6-1 to TRBJ2-7; the match to TRBD1 covers 9 bases. Germline CDR1 reads MNHNS; CDR2 reads SASEGT. CDR3 length equals 15 residues. The V gene end was trimmed by 6 bases and the J gene end by 2 bases; junction bases not matched to a gene: 8. The CDR3 region has the DNA TGTGCCAGCAGAAAAGGACAGGGGAACACCTACGAGCAGTACTTC. This codes for CASRKGQGNTYEQYF.

The CDR3 spells CASSLEGQGWPEAFF. The CDR3 coding sequence is TGTGCCAGCAGCTTAGAAGGTCAGGGGTGGCCTGAAGCTTTCTTT. V usage is TRBV7-6 and J usage is TRBJ1-1, with D maybe TRBD1 (6 bases). Deletions cut 1 base from V and 6 bases from J, with 15 bases between. CDR3 length equals 15 residues. Germline CDR1 SGHVS, CDR2 FNYEAQ. Full variable domain (missing parts from reference TRBV7-6 and TRBJ1-1): GAGVSQSPRYKVTKRGQDVALRCDPISGHVSLYWYRQALGQGPEFLTYFNYEAQQDKSGLPNDRFSAERPEGSISTLTIQRTEQRDSAMYRCASSLEGQGWPEAFFGQGTRLTVV.

J is TRBJ1-3 and V is TRBV6-5; unclear D gene. The CDR3 spans 13 residues. The germline CDR1 and CDR2 sequences are MNHEY and SVGAGI. The V gene lost 7 bases and the J gene lost 0 bases, with 7 bases spanning the gap. CDR3: CASIPNSGNTIYF. CDR3 sequence (DNA): TGTGCCAGCATTCCCAACTCTGGAAACACCATATATTTT.

This chain connects TRBV15 to TRBJ1-4, with D tentatively TRBD1 (5 bases). CDR3 length: 17 amino acids. Germline V gene lookup returns CDR1 LNHNV and CDR2 YYDKDF (reference sequence). V was trimmed by 0 bases and J by 2 bases, leaving 13 bases between them. The CDR3 is CATSRDWGRRTNEKLFF. The CDR3 nucleotides are TGTGCCACCAGCAGAGATTGGGGGAGGAGGACTAATGAAAAACTGTTTTTT.